This TCR beta chain was sequenced during a study of T-cell memory formation after mild COVID-19. Study overall: There were largely donor-specific TCR clusters. Study outcomes and limitations: The study detected some responding clones in pre-infection memory, suggesting cross-reactive memory joined. Of the contracting clones, CD4+ ones lay mainly in CM and EM, and CD8+ ones in EMRA. There was a balanced CD4/CD8 profile in clones contracting day 15 to 85, and later expanders leaned CD4+.

The CDR3 consists of 13 residues. The V end lost 5 bases, the J end lost 6 bases, and 14 bases lay between the germline ends. This clonotype occurred a few times. Its antigen is as yet unknown. Each CDR3 protein is one row after TCRdb ran MiXCR on the 5' RACE reads. The sample records hundreds of thousands of distinct CDR3 sequences, 15% to 20% being singletons. This TCR was recovered from an adult woman who had mild COVID-19 (a few samples of this study predate the infection). Cell type and time point are not known. Sample: PBMCs or a T cell subset sorted from them (not recorded which). This chain connects TRBV12-3 or TRBV12-4 to TRBJ2-7; D is possibly TRBD1 or TRBD2 (5 bases each). The CDR3 nucleotides are TGTGCCAGCAGTCAAGGGACGGCGGGCGAGCAGTACTTC. It is translated as CASSQGTAGEQYF.